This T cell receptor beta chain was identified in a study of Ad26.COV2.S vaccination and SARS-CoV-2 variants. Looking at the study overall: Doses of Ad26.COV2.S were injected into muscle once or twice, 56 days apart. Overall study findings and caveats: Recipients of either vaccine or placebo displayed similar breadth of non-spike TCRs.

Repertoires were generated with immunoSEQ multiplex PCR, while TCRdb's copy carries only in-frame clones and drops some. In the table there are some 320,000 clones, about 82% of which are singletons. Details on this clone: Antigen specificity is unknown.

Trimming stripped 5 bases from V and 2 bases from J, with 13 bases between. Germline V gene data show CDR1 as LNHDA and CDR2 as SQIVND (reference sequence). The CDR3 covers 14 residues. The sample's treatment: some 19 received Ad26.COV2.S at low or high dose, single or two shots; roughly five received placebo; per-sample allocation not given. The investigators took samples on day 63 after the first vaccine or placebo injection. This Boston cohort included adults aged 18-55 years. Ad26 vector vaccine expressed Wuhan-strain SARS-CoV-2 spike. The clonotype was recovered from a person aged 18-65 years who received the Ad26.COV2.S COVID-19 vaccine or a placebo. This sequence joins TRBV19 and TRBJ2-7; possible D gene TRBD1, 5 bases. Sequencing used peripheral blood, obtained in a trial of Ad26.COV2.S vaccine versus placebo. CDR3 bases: TGTGCCAGTAGTCTCGACAGTGATACCTACGAGCAGTACTTC. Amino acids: CASSLDSDTYEQYF. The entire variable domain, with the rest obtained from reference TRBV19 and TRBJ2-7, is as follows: DGGITQSPKYLFRKEGQNVTLSCEQNLNHDAMYWYRQDPGQGLRLIYYSQIVNDFQKGDIAEGYSVSREKKESFPLTVTSAQKNPTAFYLCASSLDSDTYEQYFGPGTRLTVT.